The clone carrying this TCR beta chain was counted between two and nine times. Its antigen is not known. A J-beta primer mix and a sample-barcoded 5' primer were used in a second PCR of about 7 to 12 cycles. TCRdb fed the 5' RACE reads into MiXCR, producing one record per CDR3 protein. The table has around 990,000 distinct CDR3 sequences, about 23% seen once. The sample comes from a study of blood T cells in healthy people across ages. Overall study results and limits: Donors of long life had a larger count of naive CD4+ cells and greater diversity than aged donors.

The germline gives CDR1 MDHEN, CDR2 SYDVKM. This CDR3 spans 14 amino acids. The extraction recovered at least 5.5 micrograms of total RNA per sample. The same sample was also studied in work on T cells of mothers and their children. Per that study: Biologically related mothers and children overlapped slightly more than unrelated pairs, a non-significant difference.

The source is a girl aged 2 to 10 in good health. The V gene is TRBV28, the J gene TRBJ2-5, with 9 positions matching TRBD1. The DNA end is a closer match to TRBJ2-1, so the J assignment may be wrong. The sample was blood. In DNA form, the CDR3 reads TGTGCCAGCAGTACACGGACAGGGGTCGGTGAGCAGTTCTTC. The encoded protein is CASSTRTGVGEQFF.